These T cell receptor beta chains were read from a single sample in a study of shared clonotypes between healthy human individuals. Measured with immunoSEQ multiplex PCR; TCRdb has only the in-frame clones, and not every one. The data show some 2 million clones, 85% to 95% seen once. Sequenced input: naive CD4+ T cells sorted from blood. The origin of the receptors is a man between 18 and 35 years old in good health. Each CDR3 is given with its conserved first and last residue. The D gene is left open where the match is weak. Some rows have no size entry. The others give once, few or many, or a class for an expanded clone.

TRBJ2-3	TRBD2	.	TRBV15	CATSSSMTSGNTDTQYF	TGTGCCACCAGCAGTTCTATGACTAGCGGGAACACAGATACGCAGTATTTT
TRBJ1-2	.	.	TRBV5-5	CASSFDPNLYGYTF	TGTGCCAGCAGCTTCGACCCGAATCTCTATGGCTACACCTTC
TRBJ1-6	TRBD1	.	TRBV5-1	CASSTGQGYNSPLHF	TGCGCCAGCAGCACGGGACAGGGCTATAATTCACCCCTCCACTTT
TRBJ1-2	.	.	TRBV6-5	CASRAGLGGYTF	TGTGCCAGCAGGGCCGGACTCGGTGGCTACACCTTC
TRBJ2-1	.	.	TRBV4-3	CASSQDRGGWEIINEQFF	TGCGCCAGCAGCCAAGATCGAGGGGGGTGGGAGATCATCAATGAGCAGTTCTTC
TRBJ1-6	.	.	TRBV15	CATSRDRAATSSYNSPLHF	TGTGCCACCAGCAGAGACAGAGCCGCTACGAGCTCCTATAATTCACCCCTCCACTTT
TRBJ1-3	.	.	TRBV6-4	CASSDSDSSGNTIYF	TGTGCCAGCAGTGACTCTGACTCCAGTGGAAACACCATATATTTT
TRBJ1-5	TRBD1	few	TRBV6-1	CASGDSKNQPQHF	TGTGCCAGCGGGGACAGCAAAAATCAGCCCCAGCATTTT
TRBJ2-1	TRBD2	.	TRBV30	CAWRRAGGRNEQFF	TGTGCCTGGAGAAGAGCGGGGGGGAGGAATGAGCAGTTCTTC
TRBJ1-1	.	.	TRBV11-2	CASSAWEDTEAFF	TGTGCCAGCAGTGCTTGGGAGGACACTGAAGCTTTCTTT
TRBJ2-3	.	few	TRBV5-6	CASSSEDTQYF	TGTGCCAGCAGCTCGGAAGATACGCAGTATTTT
TRBJ2-1	.	once	TRBV6-1	CASRLSSYNEQFF	TGTGCCTCCCGACTAAGCTCCTACAATGAGCAGTTCTTC
TRBJ1-3	.	.	TRBV6-1	CASSHQPHSGNTIYF	TGTGCCAGCAGCCACCAGCCCCACTCTGGAAACACCATATATTTT
TRBJ2-3	.	.	TRBV7-9	CASSQNTDTQYF	TGTGCCAGCAGTCAAAACACAGATACGCAGTATTTT
TRBJ1-1	.	once	TRBV2	CAHYQAGEAFF	TGTGCCCACTACCAGGCCGGTGAAGCTTTCTTT
TRBJ2-7	TRBD1	.	TRBV5-1	CASSLATGAPYEQYF	TGCGCCAGCAGCTTGGCGACAGGGGCCCCCTACGAGCAGTACTTC
TRBJ1-6	.	.	TRBV18	CASSSGGNDLPLHF	TGTGCCAGCTCATCGGGAGGGAACGACCTACCCCTCCACTTT
TRBJ2-1	TRBD2	many	TRBV28	CASSSSAAGNYNEQFF	TGTGCCAGCAGTTCCTCAGCAGCGGGGAACTACAATGAGCAGTTCTTC
TRBJ1-2	.	.	TRBV7-3	CASSLLGYTF	TGTGCCAGCAGCTTACTTGGCTACACCTTC
TRBJ1-6	.	once	TRBV11-2	CASSLISYNSPLHF	TGTGCCAGCAGCTTAATCTCCTATAATTCACCCCTCCACTTT
TRBJ2-7	.	.	TRBV30	CAWSVTGLYEQYF	TGTGCCTGGAGTGTGACAGGCCTCTACGAGCAGTACTTC
TRBJ2-7	.	.	TRBV30	CAWARGAYEQYF	TGTGCCTGGGCGAGGGGGGCCTACGAGCAGTACTTC
TRBJ2-3	.	.	TRBV19	CASSVVADTQYF	TGTGCCAGTAGTGTCGTTGCAGATACGCAGTATTTT